This TCR beta chain was sequenced for a study of tumor and adjacent non-tumor tissue in lung cancer. Study-wide points: Significantly higher TCR diversity was found in tumor than normal lung.

This clonotype showed up just a few times. The antigen is undetermined. A much bigger clone sits one base away, suggesting this may be a read error. No cell sorting was done before RNA was extracted from the tissue. Donors were chemotherapy-naive, newly diagnosed lung cancer surgical patients in China, August–late 2014. TCRbeta libraries were built with three rounds of nested PCR, modified from ARM-PCR. Each CDR3 protein gets one entry after TCRdb re-called the multiplex PCR reads with MiXCR. The sample holds 90,000 to 110,000 distinct CDR3 sequences; approximately 71% are singletons and the top ten take 30% to 45%. The CDR3 extends over 16 amino acids. Germline loops: CDR1 LGHNA, CDR2 YSLEER.

The receptor's source is a woman aged 60-70 years with non-small cell lung cancer. The sequenced sample was lung tumor tissue. The rearrangement links TRBV4-3 to TRBJ2-6; tentatively, D is TRBD1 (5 bases). In nucleotides, the CDR3 is TGCGCCAGCACCCAAGATCCAGGGTCTGGGACCAACGTCCTGACTTTC. It codes for CASTQDPGSGTNVLTF.